This T cell receptor beta chain was observed in a study of spatial heterogeneity in lung cancer. Study background: Alpha-chain sequences were consistently detected less often than beta-chain sequences. As counted in raw reads, each unique TCR and UMI combination appeared more than ten times on average.

Trimming removed 5 bases at V and 8 bases at J, with 15 bases between. The CDR3 has 13 residues. CDR1 is LNHNV, CDR2 YYDKDF, per germline (reference sequence). Time point given: sample taken at primary tumor resection. Unsorted whole RNA of tumor, nontumor lung or frozen PBMC was sequenced. There were around 72 donors, all of them untreated patients with early-stage non-small cell lung cancer. This clonotype turned up a few times. As yet, its antigen is unknown. General study points: Ubiquitous expanded tumor TCRs surfaced in blood more at resection than they did at follow-up.

A single record per CDR3 protein comes from TCRdb applying MiXCR to the 5' RACE reads. The table includes some 45,000 distinct CDR3 sequences, 10% to 15% detected once. This receptor was obtained from a female donor with early-stage non-small cell lung cancer. Sequencing was performed on PBMCs, taken at surgery. The chain uses TRBV15 and TRBJ1-2; possible D gene TRBD1, 6 bases. The CDR3 protein is CATSADRPGGYTF. As DNA, the CDR3 is TGTGCCACCAGCGCGGACAGACCAGGGGGCTACACCTTC.